This T cell receptor beta chain was sequenced in a study of early T cells in non-severe SARS-CoV-2 infection. Whole-study context: Sequencing of unsorted whole blood was done on bulk RNA, leaving chains unpaired.

The protocol attached unique molecular identifiers to individual cDNA molecules. TCRdb re-called the 5' RACE reads with MiXCR, one entry per CDR3 protein. In the table there are tens of thousands of distinct CDR3 sequences, 10% of which are singletons. There are a few counts of this clonotype. CDR3 size: 12 residues. Germline lookup yields CDR1 SGHTA and CDR2 FQGNSA. Trimming removed 5 bases at V and 3 bases at J, with 8 bases between. The origin of this receptor is an adult who was a healthcare worker with PCR-confirmed SARS-CoV-2 infection or an uninfected control (not recorded which). The sample was whole blood. The genes are TRBV7-2 and TRBJ2-7; D remains unclear. The CDR3 loop reads CASSRLGYEQYF. The CDR3 DNA sequence: TGTGCCAGCAGCCGCCTGGGCTACGAGCAGTACTTC.